This T cell receptor (beta chain) was found in a study of OX40 agonist ivuxolimab in advanced cancers. General study points: CD4+ and CD8+ T cells in blood underwent clonal expansion by week 6 at 0.1 to 3.0 mg/kg.

Trimming took off 4 bases at V and 4 bases at J, with 3 bases between the two ends. Germline V lookup: CDR1 SGHDT, CDR2 YYEEEE. The CDR3 is made up of 11 amino acids. In regard to this clone: Its specificity is unknown.

Generated by immunoSEQ multiplex PCR, the TCRdb table keeps only in-frame clones and is missing some. The table includes about 46,000 clones, over 65% detected once. The chain links TRBV5-6 to TRBJ2-1; D uncertain. This receptor was taken from an adult with an advanced solid tumor such as melanoma, head and neck, liver or kidney cancer. Sequencing was performed on CD4+ or CD8+ T cells sorted from blood, taken in a trial of the OX40 agonist ivuxolimab. In DNA, the CDR3 is TGTGCCAGCAGCGTGTACAATGAGCAGTTCTTC. Protein product: CASSVYNEQFF.